This T cell receptor beta chain was captured by sequencing in a study of blood T cells in healthy people across ages. Points from the study as a whole: From one million sequenced T cells, diversity estimates were lower bounds. Fewer expanded clones and more diversity marked long-lived versus aged donors.

In the case of this clonotype: What it recognizes is unknown. At one of its ends the junction is not consistent with the germline gene, which may arise from a read error.

Germline values: CDR1 SGHKS, CDR2 YYEKEE (reference sequence). CDR3 size: 15 residues. Combining a sample-barcoded 5' primer with a J-beta primer mix, a second PCR ran for about 6 to 11 cycles. TCRdb re-called the 5' RACE reads through MiXCR, storing one row per CDR3 protein. The sample includes approximately 1.5 million distinct CDR3 sequences, about 35% of them seen just once. Material for sequencing was blood. V and J are TRBV5-5 and TRBJ1-1, with D maybe TRBD1 (5 bases). The TCR comes from a woman in her 30s in good health. CDR3 in DNA: TGTGCCAGCAGCTTGAATGCAGGGCGAGGCACTGAGGCTTTCTTT. Translated: CASSLNAGRGTEAFF.